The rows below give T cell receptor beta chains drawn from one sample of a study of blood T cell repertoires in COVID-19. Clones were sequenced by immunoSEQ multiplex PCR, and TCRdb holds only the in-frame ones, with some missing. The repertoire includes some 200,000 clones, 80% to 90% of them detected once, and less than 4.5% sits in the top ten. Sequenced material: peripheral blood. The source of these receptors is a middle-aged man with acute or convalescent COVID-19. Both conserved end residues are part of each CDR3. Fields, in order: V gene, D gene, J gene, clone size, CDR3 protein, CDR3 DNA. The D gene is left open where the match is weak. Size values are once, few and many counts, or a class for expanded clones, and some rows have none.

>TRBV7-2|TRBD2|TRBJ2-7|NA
CASSSLAGGREQYF
TGTGCCAGCAGCTCATTAGCGGGGGGGCGCGAGCAGTACTTC
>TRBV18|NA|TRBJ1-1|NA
CASSPRTDNTEAFF
TGTGCCAGCTCACCCAGGACAGATAACACTGAAGCTTTCTTT
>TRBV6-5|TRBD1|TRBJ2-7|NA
CASTGGTGPREQYF
TGTGCCAGCACCGGGGGGACAGGGCCTCGGGAGCAGTACTTC
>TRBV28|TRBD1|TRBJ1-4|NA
CASSPPGQGREKLFF
TGTGCCAGCAGTCCACCGGGACAGGGAAGGGAAAAACTGTTTTTT
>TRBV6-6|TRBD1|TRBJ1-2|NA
CASSSDRVSGYGYTF
TGTGCCAGCAGTTCCGACAGGGTCTCAGGCTATGGCTACACCTTC
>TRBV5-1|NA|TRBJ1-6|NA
CASSLGWRGDSPLHF
TGCGCCAGCAGCTTGGGGTGGAGGGGAGATTCACCCCTCCACTTT
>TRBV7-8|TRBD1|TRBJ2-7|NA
CASSQGQGMAYEQYF
TGTGCCAGCAGCCAGGGACAGGGGATGGCCTACGAGCAGTACTTC
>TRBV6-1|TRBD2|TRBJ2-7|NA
CASSEAGGAGSYEQYF
TGTGCCAGCAGTGAAGCCGGGGGGGCCGGATCCTACGAGCAGTACTTC
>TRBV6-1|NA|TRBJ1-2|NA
CASSEGSTNYGYTF
TGTGCCAGCAGTGAGGGGAGTACTAACTATGGCTACACCTTC
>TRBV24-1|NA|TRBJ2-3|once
CATSDANTDTQYF
TGTGCCACCAGTGATGCTAACACAGATACGCAGTATTTT
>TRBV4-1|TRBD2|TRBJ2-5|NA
CASSQEWASGGGQETQYF
TGCGCCAGCAGCCAGGAATGGGCTAGCGGGGGGGGTCAAGAGACCCAGTACTTC
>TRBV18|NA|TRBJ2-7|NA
CASSPLGGGALSYEQYF
TGTGCCAGCTCACCCCTGGGAGGGGGGGCCCTCTCCTACGAGCAGTACTTC
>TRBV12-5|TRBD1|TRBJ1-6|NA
CASGLGQGNSPLHF
TGTGCTAGTGGTTTGGGACAGGGGAATTCACCCCTCCACTTT
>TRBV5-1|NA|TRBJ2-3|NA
CASSLQGQVADTQYF
TGCGCCAGCAGCTTACAGGGTCAAGTCGCAGATACGCAGTATTTT
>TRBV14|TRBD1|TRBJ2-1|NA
CASSQEYRGPYNEQFF
TGTGCCAGCAGCCAAGAGTACAGGGGACCCTACAATGAGCAGTTCTTC
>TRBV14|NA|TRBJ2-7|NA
CASSQVTAGSYEQYF
TGTGCCAGCAGCCAAGTCACAGCTGGATCCTACGAGCAGTACTTC
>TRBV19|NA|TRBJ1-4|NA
CASSISVGRNEKLFF
TGTGCCAGTAGTATATCTGTGGGCCGGAATGAAAAACTGTTTTTT
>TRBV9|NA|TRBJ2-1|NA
CASSSHLGLGGLEQFF
TGTGCCAGCAGCTCCCACTTAGGTTTGGGGGGGCTAGAGCAGTTCTTC
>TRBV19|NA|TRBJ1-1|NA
CASSAPQGMVMPEAFF
TGTGCCAGTAGTGCGCCACAGGGTATGGTTATGCCTGAAGCTTTCTTT
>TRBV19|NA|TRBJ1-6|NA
CASSRQSLNSPLHF
TGTGCCAGTAGTAGACAGAGCCTTAATTCACCCCTCCACTTT
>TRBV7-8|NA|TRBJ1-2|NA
CASTSGYTNYGYTF
TGTGCCAGCACCTCAGGCTACACAAACTATGGCTACACCTTC
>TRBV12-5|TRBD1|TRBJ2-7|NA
CASGLGQGILNEQYF
TGTGCTAGTGGCCTCGGACAGGGGATCTTGAACGAGCAGTACTTC
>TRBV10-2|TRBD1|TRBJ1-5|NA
CASRAATGNSNQPQHF
TGCGCCAGCAGGGCGGCGACAGGGAATAGCAATCAGCCCCAGCATTTT
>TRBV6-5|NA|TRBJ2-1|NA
CASSLTPDPYNEQFF
TGTGCCAGCAGTCTGACACCCGATCCTTACAATGAGCAGTTCTTC
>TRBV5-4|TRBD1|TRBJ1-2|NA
CASSRYGQGYYGYTF
TGTGCCAGCAGTCGATACGGACAGGGATATTATGGCTACACCTTC
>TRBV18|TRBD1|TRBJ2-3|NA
CASSQGTGPDTQYF
TGTGCCAGCTCACAGGGGACAGGGCCAGATACGCAGTATTTT
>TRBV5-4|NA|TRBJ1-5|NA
CASSAGQTDQPQHF
TGTGCCAGCAGCGCTGGACAGACCGATCAGCCCCAGCATTTT
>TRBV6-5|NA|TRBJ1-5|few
CASRPGSTLDQPQHF
TGTGCCAGCAGGCCCGGTTCAACCCTCGATCAGCCCCAGCATTTT
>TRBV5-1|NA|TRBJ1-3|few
CASSRAPGRASGNTIYF
TGCGCCAGCAGCCGCGCTCCAGGGAGGGCCTCTGGAAACACCATATATTTT
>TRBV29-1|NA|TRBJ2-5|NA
CSVEFPGLVETQYF
TGCAGCGTTGAGTTCCCAGGGCTTGTGGAGACCCAGTACTTC
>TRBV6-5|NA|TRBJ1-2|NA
CASRDLTGFVYGYTF
TGTGCCAGCAGGGACCTTACAGGGTTCGTCTATGGCTACACCTTC
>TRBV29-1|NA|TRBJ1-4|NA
CSALGEGKLFF
TGCAGCGCTCTTGGGGAGGGAAAACTGTTTTTT
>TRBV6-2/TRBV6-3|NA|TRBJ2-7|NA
CASSYSTYEQYF
TGTGCCAGCAGTTACAGCACCTACGAGCAGTACTTC
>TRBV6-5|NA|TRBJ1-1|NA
CASQDSPYIVTEAFF
TGTGCCAGCCAAGACTCCCCCTACATCGTCACTGAAGCTTTCTTT
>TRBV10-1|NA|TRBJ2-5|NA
CASSRGREAKETQYF
TGCGCCAGCTCAAGGGGGAGGGAGGCCAAAGAGACCCAGTACTTC
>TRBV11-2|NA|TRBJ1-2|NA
CASSLEAGGYGYTF
TGTGCCAGCAGCTTAGAGGCCGGGGGCTATGGCTACACCTTC
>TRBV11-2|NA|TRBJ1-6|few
CASSLGARPNSPLHF
TGTGCCAGCAGCTTAGGGGCCAGACCTAATTCACCCCTCCACTTT
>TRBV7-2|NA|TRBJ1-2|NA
CASSSSLYGYTF
TGTGCCAGCAGTAGCAGTCTATATGGCTACACCTTC
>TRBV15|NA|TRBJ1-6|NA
CATSDSLNSPLHF
TGTGCCACTTCGGACAGCCTTAATTCACCCCTCCACTTT
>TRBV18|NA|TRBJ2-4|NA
CASSADTAKNIQYF
TGTGCCAGCTCAGCGGACACTGCCAAAAACATTCAGTACTTC
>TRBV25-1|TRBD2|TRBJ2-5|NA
CASSEGLAGRETQYF
TGTGCCAGCAGTGAGGGACTAGCGGGGAGGGAGACCCAGTACTTC
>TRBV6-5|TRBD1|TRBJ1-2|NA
CASSRQGEGYGYTF
TGTGCCAGCAGTAGACAGGGGGAGGGCTATGGCTACACCTTC
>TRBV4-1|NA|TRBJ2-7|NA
CASSQINRGGGLYF
TGCGCCAGCAGCCAAATTAACCGGGGTGGTGGTTTGTACTTC
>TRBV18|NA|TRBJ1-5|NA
CASSPSQHNQPQHF
TGTGCCAGCTCACCATCGCAACACAATCAGCCCCAGCATTTT
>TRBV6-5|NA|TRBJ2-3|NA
CASSHGPPGTDTQYF
TGTGCCAGCAGCCACGGTCCCCCGGGCACAGATACGCAGTATTTT
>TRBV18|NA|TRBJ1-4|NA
CASSPGAANEKLFF
TGTGCCAGCTCACCAGGGGCGGCTAATGAAAAACTGTTTTTT
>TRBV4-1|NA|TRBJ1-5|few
CASSQGVRAGQPQHF
TGCGCCAGCAGCCAAGGCGTGAGGGCAGGACAGCCCCAGCATTTT
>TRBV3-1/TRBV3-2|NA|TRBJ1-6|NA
CASSLVGGAGNSPLHF
TGTGCCAGCAGCCTGGTCGGGGGGGCGGGTAATTCACCCCTCCACTTT
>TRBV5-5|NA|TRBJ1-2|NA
CASSYNNDYGYTF
TGTGCCAGCAGCTACAATAATGACTATGGCTACACCTTC
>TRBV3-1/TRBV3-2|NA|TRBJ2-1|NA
CASSQLGGEQFF
TGTGCCAGCAGCCAACTAGGTGGTGAGCAGTTCTTC
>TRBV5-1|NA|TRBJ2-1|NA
CASSLAAGARNEQFF
TGCGCCAGCAGCTTGGCCGCGGGGGCGCGGAATGAGCAGTTCTTC
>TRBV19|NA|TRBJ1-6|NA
CASSIDNSYNSPLHF
TGTGCCAGTAGTATAGACAACTCCTATAATTCACCCCTCCACTTT